A single TCR beta chain is shown here with its context. The CDR3 sequence is 14 residues long. The germline V and J ends were trimmed by 4 bases and 5 bases, with 14 bases remaining between them. Germline V gene sequence: CDR1 MNHEY, CDR2 SMNVEV (reference sequence). This sample is drawn from a study of shared clonotypes between healthy human individuals. As defined, naive CD8 cells were CD45RO-negative and positively selected for CCR7, with terminally differentiated effector memory CD45RA+ cells excluded. Method: immunoSEQ multiplex PCR; TCRdb's copy keeps in-frame clones and lacks some. The sample holds millions of clones, approximately 94% seen once.

This sequence originates from a man younger than 35 in good health. V gene TRBV27 combines with J gene TRBJ2-5; D remains ambiguous. Input material: naive CD8+ T cells sorted from blood. CDR3 amino acids: CASSSTSSRETQYF. In DNA, the CDR3 is TGTGCCAGCAGTTCGACTTCATCGAGGGAGACCCAGTACTTC.